The rows below give T cell receptor beta chains drawn from one sample of a study of PD-L1 blockade in urothelial cancer. Clones were sequenced by immunoSEQ multiplex PCR, and TCRdb holds only the in-frame ones, with some missing. This sample has tens of thousands of clones, with about 83% found just once. This material consisted of PBMCs, taken around atezolizumab (anti-PD-L1) treatment. The receptors here all came from a man between 60 and 75 years old with urothelial cancer. The CDR3 runs from the conserved cysteine through the conserved F or W. D genes are given only for firm matches. Clone size appears in some rows only: once, few, many, or a class for an expanded clone.

TGTGCCGAGGGGCAGGGGAACTATGGCTACACCTTC	CAEGQGNYGYTF	TRBV6-1	TRBJ1-2	.	.
TGTGCCAGCAGCACTAACAGGGGGCTCAATCAGCCCCAGCATTTT	CASSTNRGLNQPQHF	TRBV7-8	TRBJ1-5	.	TRBD1
TGCGCCAGCAGACTCGAGCGGGGGGCAGATACGCAGTATTTT	CASRLERGADTQYF	TRBV5-1	TRBJ2-3	.	TRBD2
TGCGCCAGCAGCTTGTACCGCGGGGGGGCCTCGGGTCTGCAGTTCTTC	CASSLYRGGASGLQFF	TRBV5-1	TRBJ2-1	.	TRBD2
TGTGCCAGTAGTATGGGGGGGAACGGGCACTATGGCTACACCTTC	CASSMGGNGHYGYTF	TRBV19	TRBJ1-2	.	.
TGTGCTAGTGGTTTGGTATTTACCGGGAATTTACAGACCCAGTACTTC	CASGLVFTGNLQTQYF	TRBV12-5	TRBJ2-5	.	.
TGTGCCAGCACTCGGACTAGGTCTTCCTACGAGCAGTACTTC	CASTRTRSSYEQYF	TRBV11-2	TRBJ2-7	.	TRBD2
TGCGCCAGCAGACTAGCGGCTTCCTCCTACAATGAGCAGTTCTTC	CASRLAASSYNEQFF	TRBV10-2	TRBJ2-1	.	TRBD2
TGTGCCAGCGCCTTTGTGGGGGGTGGAACAGCGGGAGCTTTCTTT	CASAFVGGGTAGAFF	TRBV2	TRBJ1-1	.	.
TGTGCCAGCAGCTCGAGCGGGGGCGCCACTGAAGCTTTCTTT	CASSSSGGATEAFF	TRBV7-2	TRBJ1-1	.	.
TGTGCCAGCAGCCCGAGCGGTAGGAACACTGAAGCTTTCTTT	CASSPSGRNTEAFF	TRBV11-2	TRBJ1-1	.	.
TGCAGCGTGACGGGATACCGGGCCCACGAGCAGTACTTC	CSVTGYRAHEQYF	TRBV29-1	TRBJ2-7	.	.
TGTGCCAGCAGTTCCGAACGACTAGCGGGGGACTACGAGCAGTACTTC	CASSSERLAGDYEQYF	TRBV6-6	TRBJ2-7	.	TRBD2
TGCGCCAGCAGTGAAACTATTACCTACAATGAGCAGTTCTTC	CASSETITYNEQFF	TRBV10-1	TRBJ2-1	.	.
TGTGCCATCAGTTGGACAGGCCAGAACACTGAAGCTTTCTTT	CAISWTGQNTEAFF	TRBV10-3	TRBJ1-1	.	TRBD1
TGTGCCAGCAGCCCCATCGGGACAGGGGTCTACAATGAGCAGTTCTTC	CASSPIGTGVYNEQFF	TRBV2	TRBJ2-1	.	TRBD1
TGTGCCAGCAGTGAATCGACAGGGAGAACCTACGAGCAGTACTTC	CASSESTGRTYEQYF	TRBV6-1	TRBJ2-7	.	TRBD1
TGTGCCAGCAGCTTAGACAGCTCCTATGGCTACACCTTC	CASSLDSSYGYTF	TRBV7-9	TRBJ1-2	.	.
TGTGCCAGCAGGGGACAGGTGAACACTGAAGCTTTCTTT	CASRGQVNTEAFF	TRBV7-6	TRBJ1-1	.	TRBD1
TGTGCCAGCAGCTTAGAAAGGGGGCCCCATGAGCAGTTCTTC	CASSLERGPHEQFF	TRBV7-9	TRBJ2-1	.	TRBD1
TGTGCCAGCAGCTTAGTAGGGGGCTATGGCTACACCTTC	CASSLVGGYGYTF	TRBV7-9	TRBJ1-2	.	.
TGTGCCAGCAGTACTGCAGGGTATAATAGCGGGGAGCTGTTTTTT	CASSTAGYNSGELFF	TRBV28	TRBJ2-2	.	.
TGTGCCAGCAGTGAAATTATGGCAGGGCGCCTAGCCAAAAACATTCAGTACTTC	CASSEIMAGRLAKNIQYF	TRBV2	TRBJ2-4	once	.
TGTGCCAGCTCACCCCTTGGCGGGGGACAAACCGGGGAGCTGTTTTTT	CASSPLGGGQTGELFF	TRBV18	TRBJ2-2	.	.